The sequence of this T cell receptor (beta chain) was determined in a study of liver allograft versus peripheral blood T cells. Turning to the study itself: The authors compared T cell receptor repertoires in transplanted livers with those in the peripheral blood of recipients.

The sample holds one count of this clonotype. Its specificity is not known. This clone may be a read error of a much larger clone one base away. Study-wide results and limits: Peripheral blood repertoires reportedly differed from the T cell receptor repertoires found inside liver allografts.

In TCRdb, the reads were re-called with MiXCR into one record per CDR3 protein. The sample shows about 13,000 distinct CDR3 sequences, 18% of them seen only once. This clonotype originated in a human patient who had a liver transplant. Some T cells may possibly be graft donor cells.

The CDR3 protein is CASSYGVSTEAFF. The CDR3 DNA follows: TGTGCCAGCAGTTACGGTGTGAGCACTGAAGCTTTCTTT. The chain employs TRBV6-5 and TRBJ1-1; D is ambiguous. The CDR3 sequence is 13 residues long. CDR1 is MNHEY, CDR2 SVGAGI, per germline. The V gene lost 2 bases and the J gene lost 4 bases, with 8 bases spanning the gap.